These T cell receptor beta chains were read from a single sample in a study of CD8+CD57+ T cells in acquired aplastic anemia. Each CDR3 protein is one row after TCRdb ran MiXCR on the reads. The sample lists approximately 170,000 distinct CDR3 sequences; less than 60% were seen once. The sequencing input was sorted CD4+, CD8+, or CD8+CD57+ T cells (not recorded which) from PBMCs. The origin of the receptors is a human donor with aplastic anemia. CDR3s include the opening cysteine and the closing phenylalanine or tryptophan. The D gene is left open where the match is weak. Not all rows give a size; the values are once, few, many and, for expanded clones, a class.

cdr3_aa cdr3_nt d_call clone_size j_call v_call
CATSAGRGSGQPQHF TGTGCCACCAGTGCAGGCAGGGGATCGGGGCAGCCCCAGCATTTT - - TRBJ1-5 TRBV24-1
CSARPETGERYGYTF TGCAGTGCTAGACCGGAGACAGGGGAAAGGTATGGCTACACCTTC TRBD1 once TRBJ1-2 TRBV20-1
CASSRDGINQPQHF TGTGCCAGCTCCCGGGACGGTATCAATCAGCCCCAGCATTTT - few TRBJ1-5 TRBV18
CASSASSGTGEQYF TGTGCCAGCAGCGCGAGCTCCGGGACGGGCGAGCAGTACTTC - many TRBJ2-7 TRBV9
CASSAGDRVGSPLHF TGTGCCAGCAGTGCTGGGGACAGGGTTGGCTCACCCCTCCACTTT TRBD1 - TRBJ1-6 TRBV6-4
CASSQGAGRDTQYF TGTGCCAGCAGCCAAGGAGCGGGAAGGGATACGCAGTATTTT TRBD2 - TRBJ2-3 TRBV7-2
CASRPGTGDNSPLHF TGTGCCAGTAGGCCTGGGACAGGGGATAATTCACCCCTCCACTTT TRBD1 - TRBJ1-6 TRBV19
CASSPQSVGNTIYF TGTGCCAGCAGCCCCCAGTCTGTTGGAAACACCATATATTTT - many TRBJ1-3 TRBV12-3/TRBV12-4
CASTRGAGELFF TGTGCCAGCACCCGGGGGGCCGGGGAGCTGTTTTTT TRBD2 - TRBJ2-2 TRBV7-2
CATSRDAEIQDEQYF TGTGCCACCAGCAGAGATGCCGAAATTCAGGACGAGCAGTACTTC - - TRBJ2-7 TRBV15
CASSPPGYEQFF TGTGCCAGTAGTCCCCCAGGGTATGAGCAGTTCTTC - many TRBJ2-1 TRBV19
CSADPEARNF TGCAGTGCTGACCCGGAGGCACGAAACTTC - medium-sized TRBJ2-7 TRBV20-1
CAISEVQGDGYTF TGTGCCATCAGTGAGGTACAGGGTGATGGCTACACCTTC - - TRBJ1-2 TRBV10-3
CASSPYAGQGGNQPQHF TGTGCCAGCTCACCCTATGCGGGACAGGGAGGCAATCAGCCCCAGCATTTT TRBD1 - TRBJ1-5 TRBV18
CASSLHSNYGYTF TGTGCCAGCAGCTTACACAGTAACTATGGCTACACCTTC - few TRBJ1-2 TRBV7-2
CASSERGQGPRPPYEQYF TGTGCCAGCAGTGAACGTGGACAGGGACCCAGACCCCCCTACGAGCAGTACTTC TRBD1 many TRBJ2-7 TRBV6-1
CASSYSGTGKYEQYF TGTGCCAGCAGTTACTCCGGGACAGGGAAGTACGAGCAGTACTTC TRBD1 - TRBJ2-7 TRBV6-5
CASSQPANYGYTF TGTGCCAGCAGCCAACCAGCTAACTATGGCTACACCTTC - many TRBJ1-2 TRBV3-1
CSAEGGRGETQYF TGCAGCGCCGAGGGAGGGAGGGGAGAGACCCAGTACTTC TRBD2 - TRBJ2-5 TRBV29-1
CASSLGDSYEQYF TGTGCCAGCAGCTTAGGAGACTCCTACGAGCAGTACTTC - many TRBJ2-7 TRBV7-2
CASSQGADTGGYTF TGTGCCAGCAGCCAAGGAGCGGATACGGGTGGCTACACCTTC - - TRBJ1-2 TRBV3-1
CAISGLAGDNEQFF TGTGCCATCAGTGGGCTAGCGGGGGACAATGAGCAGTTCTTC TRBD2 once TRBJ2-1 TRBV10-3
CSATTRRNYGYTF TGCAGTGCCACCACCCGGAGGAACTATGGCTACACCTTC - - TRBJ1-2 TRBV20-1
CASSLRQGEKTEAFF TGTGCCAGCAGCTTACGACAGGGCGAGAAGACTGAAGCTTTCTTT TRBD1 many TRBJ1-1 TRBV11-3
CASSRQGTNEKLFF TGTGCCAGCTCACGACAGGGGACTAATGAAAAACTGTTTTTT TRBD1 few TRBJ1-4 TRBV18
CASSLVATEAFF TGTGCCAGCAGCTTAGTAGCCACTGAAGCTTTCTTT - many TRBJ1-1 TRBV7-2
CSVSESLHGGHGYTF TGCAGCGTTTCAGAATCCTTACACGGGGGGCATGGCTACACCTTC - many TRBJ1-2 TRBV29-1
CASRMGGSPQETQYF TGTGCCAGCAGGATGGGGGGGAGCCCCCAAGAGACCCAGTACTTC TRBD2 - TRBJ2-5 TRBV6-1
CSVLGEGRANTEAFF TGCAGCGTACTAGGGGAGGGACGGGCGAACACTGAAGCTTTCTTT - - TRBJ1-1 TRBV29-1
CASSVPSGEQFF TGTGCCAGCAGCGTACCTTCGGGTGAGCAGTTCTTC - many TRBJ2-1 TRBV5-5
CASSTGGRPLQFF TGTGCCAGTAGTACGGGGGGCCGACCTTTGCAGTTCTTC - - TRBJ2-1 TRBV19
CASSMAQGANEQFF TGTGCCAGTAGTATGGCACAGGGCGCCAATGAGCAGTTCTTC - many TRBJ2-1 TRBV19
CATSDRDGRLPQHF TGTGCCACCAGTGATAGGGACGGCCGGCTGCCCCAGCATTTT - - TRBJ1-5 TRBV24-1
CATSSRGSGANVLTF TGTGCCACCAGCAGCCGGGGCTCTGGGGCCAACGTCCTGACTTTC - - TRBJ2-6 TRBV15
CAIREGQGASQETQYF TGTGCCATCAGAGAAGGACAGGGGGCCTCCCAAGAGACCCAGTACTTC TRBD1 - TRBJ2-5 TRBV10-3
CASSFQGSHEQYF TGTGCCAGCAGCTTTCAGGGGAGCCACGAGCAGTACTTC - - TRBJ2-7 TRBV5-4
CASRGSGGPMNTEAFF TGTGCCAGCAGGGGAAGCGGGGGGCCCATGAACACTGAAGCTTTCTTT - - TRBJ1-1 TRBV2
CASSYSGLAENYEQYF TGTGCCAGCAGTTACTCGGGACTAGCGGAAAACTACGAGCAGTACTTC TRBD2 - TRBJ2-7 TRBV6-5
CATSRDGGSWPTLNQPQHF TGTGCCACCAGCAGAGATGGGGGAAGCTGGCCTACCCTAAATCAGCCCCAGCATTTT - - TRBJ1-5 TRBV15
CSASSHEQYF TGCAGTGCTAGTTCCCACGAGCAGTACTTC - - TRBJ2-7 TRBV20-1
CATSDGLAGAQQFF TGTGCCACCAGTGATGGACTAGCGGGAGCACAGCAGTTCTTC TRBD2 many TRBJ2-1 TRBV24-1
CASSEDGGLQHF TGTGCCAGCAGTGAAGATGGGGGGCTACAGCATTTT - - TRBJ1-5 TRBV6-1
CASSFRTGESGANVLTF TGTGCCAGCAGCTTCCGGACAGGGGAATCTGGGGCCAACGTCCTGACTTTC TRBD1 - TRBJ2-6 TRBV25-1
CAISDIIDTQYF TGTGCTATCAGTGATATTATTGATACGCAGTATTTT - - TRBJ2-3 TRBV10-3
CATSDSLAGVVEQFF TGTGCCACCAGTGATTCGCTAGCGGGAGTTGTTGAGCAGTTCTTC TRBD2 - TRBJ2-1 TRBV24-1
CASSSGTGAAYEQYF TGTGCCAGTAGTTCCGGGACAGGGGCTGCCTACGAGCAGTACTTC TRBD1 few TRBJ2-7 TRBV19
CATSRDLEGYEQYF TGTGCCACCAGCAGAGATCTGGAGGGATACGAGCAGTACTTC - - TRBJ2-7 TRBV15
CASSLATGDNSPLHF TGTGCTAGCAGCTTAGCGACAGGAGATAATTCACCCCTCCACTTT - - TRBJ1-6 TRBV7-7
CASSFGQGNTGELFF TGCGCCAGCAGCTTCGGACAGGGGAACACCGGGGAGCTGTTTTTT TRBD1 many TRBJ2-2 TRBV5-1
CASSENRNTEAFF TGTGCCAGCAGCGAGAATAGGAACACTGAAGCTTTCTTT - few TRBJ1-1 TRBV9
CASSEYSHEQYF TGTGCCAGCAGTGAATACAGCCACGAGCAGTACTTC - many TRBJ2-7 TRBV6-1
CASSRREGSYNEQFF TGTGCCAGCAGCCGCAGGGAGGGTTCCTACAATGAGCAGTTCTTC TRBD2 - TRBJ2-1 TRBV7-8